The 10 T cell receptor beta chains in this list originate from one sample, sequenced in a study of T-cell reconstitution after alpha-beta-depleted transplantation in children. Unique molecular identifiers were incorporated during preparation of the TCRbeta library. Using its own MiXCR run on the PCR reads, TCRdb lists one record per CDR3 protein. The sample contains around 490,000 distinct CDR3 sequences, about an eighth of which appear only once. The sequenced sample was PBMCs, mostly from graft donor cells, obtained 180 days after TCRalphabeta/CD19-depleted stem cell transplant. These receptors originate from a female patient between 2 and 15 years old who had a stem cell transplant for aplastic anemia, so the T cells may come from the graft donor.

The V call is TRBV6-5, the J call TRBJ1-1; unclear D gene. Between the trimmed V and J ends, which lost 6 bases and 7 bases, there was a span of 18 bases. This CDR3 comprises 14 residues. The germline CDR1 and CDR2 sequences are MNHEY and SVGAGI. The CDR3: CASRTRGVLSEAFF. DNA of the CDR3: TGTGCCAGCAGGACTCGCGGGGTTTTGAGTGAAGCTTTCTTT.

In DNA, the CDR3 is TGTGCCAGCAGCAATAAACCCGACAGGAACACCGGGGAGCTGTTTTTT. This encodes CASSNKPDRNTGELFF. This chain links TRBV21-1 with TRBJ2-2; the table assigns TRBD1, which was not confirmed against the DNA. TRBV21-1 is a recognized pseudogene. CDR3 size: 16 residues.

This rearrangement joins TRBV5-1 to TRBJ2-3; unclear D gene. CDR3 size: 14 residues. Germline values: CDR1 SGHRS, CDR2 YFSETQ. Between the trimmed V and J ends, which lost 4 bases and 3 bases, there was a span of 12 bases. CDR3 nucleotide sequence: TGCGCCAGCAGCCCCGGGCCCCCGACAGATACGCAGTATTTT. Protein: CASSPGPPTDTQYF.

This clonotype was counted a few times. The J gene is TRBJ2-3, the V gene TRBV4-3; perhaps TRBD2 as D (6 bases). Trimming left V 1 base short and J 5 bases short, with 16 bases between. The germline V gene encodes CDR1 LGHNA and CDR2 YSLEER. The CDR3 has 16 residues. CDR3 residues: CASSQGWRTGGDTQYF. The DNA for the CDR3 is TGCGCCAGCAGCCAAGGATGGCGGACCGGGGGAGATACGCAGTATTTT.

The chain recombines TRBV10-3 with TRBJ2-1; D perhaps matches TRBD2 (5 bases). Looked up from germline, CDR1 is ENHRY and CDR2 is SYGVKD. Trimming shortened V by 8 bases and J by 7 bases, and 12 bases separated the two germline ends. The length of the CDR3 is 12 residues. The chain's CDR3 is CAIRGSGNEQFF. The CDR3 region has the DNA TGTGCCATCCGGGGATCAGGTAATGAGCAGTTCTTC.

This chain links TRBV7-7 with TRBJ2-5, with 12 positions matching TRBD2. V dropped 5 bases and J dropped 0; count of bases not matched to a gene: 10. The germline CDR1 and CDR2 sequences are SSHAT and FNYEAQ (reference sequence). There are 18 residues in the CDR3. The CDR3 nucleotides read TGTGCCAGCAGCCCGGGGACTAGCGGGTTACCCAACCAAGAGACCCAGTACTTC. Protein: CASSPGTSGLPNQETQYF.

This clonotype has at least ten counts. This chain connects TRBV7-2 to TRBJ1-1; the match to TRBD1 covers 10 bases. Germline V gene sequence: CDR1 SGHTA, CDR2 FQGNSA. After removal of 5 bases from V and 3 bases from J, the junction contained 9 bases not matched to a gene. This CDR3 region has 16 residues. The CDR3 coding sequence is TGTGCCAGCAGCCCAGACAGGGGGCGTAGAGACACTGAAGCTTTCTTT. It codes for CASSPDRGRRDTEAFF.

This clonotype was counted a few times. The chain combines TRBV6-5 with TRBJ1-1, with unresolved D. V gave up 0 bases and J gave up 2 bases, with 7 bases separating them. Looked up from germline, CDR1 is MNHEY and CDR2 is SVGAGI. The CDR3 consists of 14 residues. In DNA, the CDR3 is TGTGCCAGCAGTTACTCTGCCCTCAACACTGAAGCTTTCTTT. Its protein product is CASSYSALNTEAFF.

This chain connects TRBV28 to TRBJ2-1; D is ambiguous. Germline V gene lookup returns CDR1 MDHEN and CDR2 SYDVKM. Trimming cost V 5 bases and J 0 bases, with 14 bases left between them. The CDR3 loop spans 16 amino acids. The CDR3 DNA reads as TGTGCCAGCAGTCTCCCCGGGCCTAGCTCCTACAATGAGCAGTTCTTC. It translates to CASSLPGPSSYNEQFF.

This clonotype appeared a few times. The chain couples TRBV7-9 to TRBJ2-3, with D hard to call. The CDR3 extends over 17 amino acids. Trimming took off 1 base at V and 6 bases at J, with 20 bases between the two ends. Germline CDR1 SEHNR, CDR2 FQNEAQ (reference sequence). The CDR3 is CASSLVAGRFSRDTQYF. DNA for the CDR3: TGTGCCAGCAGCTTAGTGGCCGGTCGTTTTTCGCGCGATACGCAGTATTTT.